These T cell receptor beta chains were read from a single sample in a study of T-cell reconstitution after alpha-beta-depleted transplantation in children. A single record per CDR3 protein comes from TCRdb applying MiXCR to the PCR reads. The table shows 90,000 to 130,000 distinct CDR3 sequences, with around 6.4% occurring only once. The material was PBMCs, mostly from graft donor cells, obtained 360 days after TCRalphabeta/CD19-depleted stem cell transplant. These receptors came from a male patient aged 2 to 10 who had a stem cell transplant for acute lymphoblastic leukemia, so the T cells may come from the graft donor. Both conserved end residues are part of each CDR3. The order of the fields is V gene, clone size, J gene, D gene, CDR3 DNA, CDR3 protein. The D gene is left open where the match is weak. Expanded clones get a size class; other rows say once, few or many, or leave the size out.

v_gene: TRBV6-5
abundance: NA
j_gene: TRBJ2-5
d_gene: NA
CDR3nt: TGTGCCAGCAGTTCGACTGGAACTCAAGAGACCCAGTACTTC
CDR3aa: CASSSTGTQETQYF

v_gene: TRBV11-2
abundance: few
j_gene: TRBJ2-5
d_gene: TRBD2
CDR3nt: TGTGCCAGCAGCTTAGAGTCTTTTAGCGGGAGTTGGGAGACCCAGTACTTC
CDR3aa: CASSLESFSGSWETQYF

v_gene: TRBV7-9
abundance: many
j_gene: TRBJ2-7
d_gene: TRBD2
CDR3nt: TGTGCCAGCCCGGGGGGGACGGGCGAGCAGTACTTC
CDR3aa: CASPGGTGEQYF

v_gene: TRBV20-1
abundance: few
j_gene: TRBJ2-5
d_gene: NA
CDR3nt: TGCAGTGCTAGAGATCAGGAGCTTGGGACCCAGTACTTC
CDR3aa: CSARDQELGTQYF

v_gene: TRBV28
abundance: once
j_gene: TRBJ2-5
d_gene: NA
CDR3nt: TGTGCCAGCAGGCCCGGGAGACAAGAGACCCAGTACTTC
CDR3aa: CASRPGRQETQYF

v_gene: TRBV5-1
abundance: many
j_gene: TRBJ1-1
d_gene: NA
CDR3nt: TGCGCCAGCAGCTTGGCGGGGTACCCTGAAGCTTTCTTT
CDR3aa: CASSLAGYPEAFF

v_gene: TRBV4-3
abundance: NA
j_gene: TRBJ2-7
d_gene: NA
CDR3nt: TGCGCCAGCAGCCTGGGCGCCAGAGTCCCCTACGAGCAGTACTTC
CDR3aa: CASSLGARVPYEQYF

v_gene: TRBV27
abundance: many
j_gene: TRBJ2-1
d_gene: NA
CDR3nt: TGTGCCAGCAGTTTCCCAGGGTCGCGGCACAATGAGCAGTTCTTC
CDR3aa: CASSFPGSRHNEQFF

v_gene: TRBV28
abundance: few
j_gene: TRBJ2-5
d_gene: TRBD2
CDR3nt: TGTGCCAGCAGTAGACGGACTAGCGGGAAAGAGACCCAGTACTTC
CDR3aa: CASSRRTSGKETQYF

v_gene: TRBV28
abundance: many
j_gene: TRBJ2-3
d_gene: TRBD1
CDR3nt: TGTGCCAGCAGGTACGACAGGGCGCCTCAAGATACGCAGTATTTT
CDR3aa: CASRYDRAPQDTQYF

v_gene: TRBV9
abundance: many
j_gene: TRBJ1-1
d_gene: NA
CDR3nt: TGTGCCAGCAGCGTTGAAGGTAAAGGCAGGTCGGGGACTGAAGCTTTCTTT
CDR3aa: CASSVEGKGRSGTEAFF

v_gene: TRBV6-5
abundance: many
j_gene: TRBJ1-1
d_gene: NA
CDR3nt: TGTGCCAGCAGTACGGGGAACAGGGCGGCTTTCTTT
CDR3aa: CASSTGNRAAFF